This T cell receptor (beta chain) was recovered during a study of response to subunit inactivated influenza vaccine. Notes on the study in general: Few new T cells, the authors suggested, are recruited by each seasonal influenza vaccination.

This clonotype was seen more than once but under ten times. Antigen unknown. Trimming removed 3 bases at V and 5 bases at J, with 17 bases between. The germline CDR1 and CDR2 sequences are SGHKS and YYEKEE (reference sequence). This CDR3 has 15 residues. Each CDR3 protein gets one entry after TCRdb re-called the RT-PCR reads with MiXCR. Seen here are about 500,000 distinct CDR3 sequences, about 15% observed once, and the top ten hold 3%. The source of this sequence is a man aged 50-75 years who received an inactivated influenza vaccine. This sample comprised CD4+ T cells sorted from PBMCs, obtained about 23 months after vaccination. The V gene is TRBV5-5, the J gene TRBJ1-1; TRBD1 is a possible D gene (6 bases). CDR3 DNA sequence: TGTGCCAGCAGCTGGGAACGACAGGTTATGACTGAAGCTTTCTTT. Its protein is CASSWERQVMTEAFF. The complete variable domain, with remaining parts taken from reference TRBV5-5 and TRBJ1-1, reads DAGVTQSPTHLIKTRGQQVTLRCSPISGHKSVSWYQQVLGQGPQFIFQYYEKEERGRGNFPDRFSARQFPNYSSELNVNALLLGDSALYLCASSWERQVMTEAFFGQGTRLTVV.